This T cell receptor beta chain was retrieved from a study of T cell responses to AZD1222 COVID-19 vaccine. The wider study: Second doses were pooled across both intervals (about 4 or about 12 weeks). Study results and caveats: At baseline, seropositivity was found in only 5 to 7 AZD1222 recipients.

Assay used: immunoSEQ multiplex PCR; TCRdb lists only in-frame clones, some missing. The profile shows more than 110,000 clones, 93% of them singletons. Of note for this clone: Its antigen is unidentified.

Sample: peripheral blood, taken on day 0 of AZD1222 vaccination. The clonotype originates from an adult in good health.

The DNA of the CDR3 is TGTGCCAGCAGTCCCCTTACGGGCGGTTTTACCTACGAGCAGTACTTC. This gives the protein CASSPLTGGFTYEQYF. The rearrangement links TRBV27 to TRBJ2-7; no firm D call. Germline V gene lookup returns CDR1 MNHEY and CDR2 SMNVEV (reference sequence). The CDR3 spans 16 residues. Trimming left V 5 bases short and J 2 bases short, with 19 bases between.